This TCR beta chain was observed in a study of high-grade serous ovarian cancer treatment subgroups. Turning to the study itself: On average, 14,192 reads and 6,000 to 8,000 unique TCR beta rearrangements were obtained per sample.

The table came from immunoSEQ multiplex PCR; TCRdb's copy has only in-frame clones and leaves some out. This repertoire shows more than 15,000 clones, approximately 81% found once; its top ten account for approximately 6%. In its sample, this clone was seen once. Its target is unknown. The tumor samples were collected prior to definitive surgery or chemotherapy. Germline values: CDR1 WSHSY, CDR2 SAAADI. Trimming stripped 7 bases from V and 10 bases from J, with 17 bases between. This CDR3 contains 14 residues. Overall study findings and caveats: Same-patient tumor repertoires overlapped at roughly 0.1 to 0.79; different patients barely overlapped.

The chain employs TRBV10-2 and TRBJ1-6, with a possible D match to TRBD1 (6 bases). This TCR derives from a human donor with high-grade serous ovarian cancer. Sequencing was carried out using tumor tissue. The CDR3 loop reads CASMRGGYGSPLHF. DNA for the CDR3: TGCGCCAGCATGAGAGGGGGTTATGGGTCACCCCTCCACTTT.